Each of the 12 T cell receptor beta chains below was sequenced from the same sample in a study of tissue T cells after allogeneic stem cell transplantation. Generated by immunoSEQ multiplex PCR, the TCRdb table keeps only in-frame clones and is missing some. The sample includes about 1,400 clones, around 66% of them seen just once. Sequencing used bone marrow, obtained at autopsy. The receptors here all came from a male patient of 60 years or more with steroid-refractory graft-versus-host disease after an allogeneic stem cell transplant. Some of the T cells may derive from the graft donor.

The genes are TRBV29-1 and TRBJ2-7, with D perhaps TRBD2 (5 bases). Trimming left V 2 bases short and J 5 bases short, with 10 bases between. There are 12 residues in the CDR3. The germline V gene encodes CDR1 SQVTM and CDR2 ANQGSEA. CDR3 bases: TGCAGCGTTGAAACGGGAATCCACGAGCAGTACTTC. It translates to CSVETGIHEQYF.

The chain combines TRBV19 with TRBJ1-1; 7 bases are shared with TRBD1. Trimming at V came to 4 bases and at J to 3 bases, leaving 8 bases not matched to a gene. This CDR3 has 15 residues. Germline CDR1 and CDR2: LNHDA and SQIVND (reference sequence). CDR3 sequence (DNA): TGTGCCAGTAGTACAAAGGGGGCTCGGGACACTGAAGCTTTCTTT. Translated, it gives CASSTKGARDTEAFF.

The chain links TRBV2 to TRBJ1-2; the D is unclear. Germline loops: CDR1 SNHLY, CDR2 FYNNEI. V dropped 8 bases and J dropped 7 bases, with 14 bases sitting between them. The CDR3 is 12 residues long. In DNA, the CDR3 is TGTGCCAGCTTGGTTAGTGGGCTTGGCTACACCTTC. It specifies CASLVSGLGYTF. The variable domain in full, with the rest retrieved from reference TRBV2 and TRBJ1-2, is EPEVTQTPSHQVTQMGQEVILRCVPISNHLYFYWYRQILGQKVEFLVSFYNNEISEKSEIFDDQFSVERPDGSNFTLKIRSTKLEDSAMYFCASLVSGLGYTFGSGTRLTVV.

In this sample, this clone turned up once. This chain joins TRBV5-1 and TRBJ2-5; D gene uncertain. Trimming removed 4 bases at V and 2 bases at J, with 6 bases between. From germline, CDR1 is SGHRS and CDR2 YFSETQ. The CDR3 runs 12 residues. This CDR3 reads CASSETQETQYF. The CDR3 DNA reads as TGCGCCAGCAGCGAGACTCAAGAGACCCAGTACTTC. Variable domain in full (rest from reference TRBV5-1 and TRBJ2-5): KAGVTQTPRYLIKTRGQQVTLSCSPISGHRSVSWYQQTPGQGLQFLFEYFSETQRNKGNFPGRFSGRQFSNSRSEMNVSTLELGDSALYLCASSETQETQYFGPGTRLLVL.

The CDR3 spells CASSLWGELSSPLHF. The CDR3 nucleotides read TGTGCCAGCAGCCTCTGGGGGGAATTAAGTTCACCCCTCCACTTT. This chain joins TRBV9 and TRBJ1-6; D is perhaps TRBD1 (5 bases). Trimming cost V 4 bases and J 9 bases, with 17 bases left between them. Germline V gene sequence: CDR1 SGDLS, CDR2 YYNGEE. CDR3 length equals 15 residues.

V is TRBV25-1 and J is TRBJ2-1; 7 positions agree with TRBD1. Unmatched junction bases numbered 8, after V lost 6 bases and J lost 6 bases. Germline loops: CDR1 MGHDK, CDR2 SYGVNS. CDR3 length equals 14 residues. CDR3 in DNA: TGTGCCAGCAGCTCTTGGACAGGCTTCAATGAGCAGTTCTTC. Protein product: CASSSWTGFNEQFF.

This chain joins TRBV27 and TRBJ1-5; D gene unclear. Per the germline V gene, CDR1 is MNHEY and CDR2 is SMNVEV (reference sequence). The CDR3 sequence is 17 residues long. The V gene lost 2 bases and the J gene lost 0 bases, with 14 bases spanning the gap. CDR3 protein: CASSLGSPRYSNQPQHF. For the CDR3, the DNA is TGTGCCAGCAGTTTAGGATCTCCCCGATATAGCAATCAGCCCCAGCATTTT.

The chain recombines TRBV10-3 with TRBJ2-5; no clear D. Germline V gives CDR1 ENHRY, CDR2 SYGVKD. This CDR3 is 13 amino acids long. Trimming took 2 bases from V and 3 from J, leaving 7 bases between them. CDR3 bases: TGTGCCATCAGTGAGAGACGGGAAGAGACCCAGTACTTC. It yields the protein CAISERREETQYF.

This clone was seen a single time. This chain links TRBV7-2 with TRBJ1-1, with D uncertain. V was pared by 3 bases and J by 0 bases, with 11 bases between. Germline CDR1 is SGHTA and CDR2 is FQGNSA. The CDR3 is made up of 15 amino acids. In DNA, the CDR3 is TGTGCCAGCAGCTTGACCGCCGGGGTGAACACTGAAGCTTTCTTT. Its translation: CASSLTAGVNTEAFF.

The V gene is TRBV6-5, the J gene TRBJ1-5; TRBD1 aligns across 7 bases. J was trimmed by 7 bases and V by 7 bases; bases with no gene match: 7. Germline V CDR1 and CDR2: MNHEY, SVGAGI. The CDR3 extends over 13 amino acids. The CDR3 bases are TGTGCCAGCACTTTAGGGGGCAGGCAGCCCCAGCATTTT. Protein sequence: CASTLGGRQPQHF.

The chain links TRBV7-8 to TRBJ2-7, with D hard to call. CDR1 is SGHVS and CDR2 is FQNEAQ in the germline V gene. The CDR3 contains 12 residues. The V and J ends lost 8 bases and 7 bases respectively, with 15 bases between them. The CDR3 region is CASRTAVGEQYF. The CDR3 DNA is TGTGCCAGCCGGACGGCCGTTGGAGAGCAGTACTTC.

About this clone itself: A junction end diverges from the germline sequence, so it may reflect a read error. Other DNA sequences from this sample encode an identical CDR3 as well. The J gene is TRBJ2-5, the V gene TRBV5-6; 8 bases match TRBD2. The CDR3 contains 15 residues. Germline assignment: CDR1 SGHDT and CDR2 YYEEEE. Here the CDR3 DNA reads TGCGCCAGCAGCGTGGGGGCCGGGGGGGGCGAGACCCAGTACTTC. Protein sequence: CASSVGAGGGETQYF.